These 30 T cell receptor beta chains came from one sample sequenced in a study of blood T cell repertoires in COVID-19. Assay: immunoSEQ multiplex PCR; the TCRdb copy retains only in-frame clones and omits some. The sample yields 100,000 to 150,000 clones, less than 85% seen once. Sample: peripheral blood. The origin of the receptors is a man aged 45-65 years with acute or convalescent COVID-19.

This chain uses TRBV3-1 (or the pseudogene TRBV3-2) with TRBJ1-4; D uncertain. V lost 4 bases and J 6 bases, leaving 21 bases between the germline ends. This CDR3 is built from 17 residues. CDR1 is LGHDT and CDR2 is YNNKEL in the germline V gene (reference sequence). The CDR3 coding sequence is TGTGCCAGCAGCCTACTTGGGGAGACCCTCGAGGATGAAAAACTGTTTTTT. Amino acids: CASSLLGETLEDEKLFF.

The genes are TRBV28 and TRBJ2-1, with D perhaps TRBD2 (5 bases). V was shortened by 7 bases and J by 3 bases, with 13 bases between the two germline ends. The germline V gene encodes CDR1 MDHEN and CDR2 SYDVKM. This CDR3 comprises 14 residues. For the CDR3, the DNA is TGTGCCAGCATCTCGCTAGGGAGCTACAATGAGCAGTTCTTC. Translating gives CASISLGSYNEQFF. Complete variable domain (other parts from reference TRBV28 and TRBJ2-1): DVKVTQSSRYLVKRTGEKVFLECVQDMDHENMFWYRQDPGLGLRLIYFSYDVKMKEKGDIPEGYSVSREKKERFSLILESASTNQTSMYLCASISLGSYNEQFFGPGTRLTVL.

J is TRBJ2-1 and V is TRBV5-1, with TRBD2 matching over 9 bases. The CDR3 covers 15 residues. Germline CDR1 is SGHRS and CDR2 is YFSETQ. Unmatched junction bases numbered 5, after V lost 0 bases and J lost 7 bases. In nucleotides, the CDR3 is TGCGCCAGCAGCTTGGATGCGGGAGGGCCGAATGAGCAGTTCTTC. Residues: CASSLDAGGPNEQFF.

The V call is TRBV9, the J call TRBJ1-4; 8 nucleotides match TRBD1. CDR1 is SGDLS, CDR2 YYNGEE, per germline. CDR3 size: 16 residues. J gave up 8 bases and V 0 bases, and 9 bases lay outside the gene matches. This CDR3 reads CASSVGGQGPREKLFF. CDR3 nucleotide sequence: TGTGCCAGCAGCGTAGGAGGACAGGGTCCACGCGAAAAACTGTTTTTT.

This chain connects TRBV10-3 to TRBJ2-7, with 8 bases aligning to TRBD2. The germline V gene encodes CDR1 ENHRY and CDR2 SYGVKD. Losses at the gene ends were 3 bases for V and 0 bases for J; bases not matched to a gene: 4. CDR3 length: 15 amino acids. The chain's CDR3 is CAISELADLSYEQYF. In DNA, the CDR3 is TGTGCCATCAGTGAACTAGCGGACCTCTCCTACGAGCAGTACTTC.

The gene calls are TRBV9 and TRBJ2-5; 11 bases fit TRBD2. The CDR3 has 15 residues. The junction had 6 bases not matched to a gene; V was cut back by 4 bases and J by 4 bases. Germline V gene data show CDR1 as SGDLS and CDR2 as YYNGEE. DNA of the CDR3: TGTGCCAGCAGCCCACAAACTAGCGGGAGAGAGACCCAGTACTTC. It yields the protein CASSPQTSGRETQYF.

This clone was detected many times. The rearrangement uses TRBV3-1 (or the pseudogene TRBV3-2) and TRBJ1-1; the D is unclear. The germline V gene has CDR1 LGHDT and CDR2 YNNKEL (reference sequence). The CDR3 contains 13 residues. The V and J ends lost 0 bases and 8 bases respectively, with 10 bases between them. CDR3 amino acids: CASSQDGEREAFF. The CDR3 region has the DNA TGTGCCAGCAGCCAAGACGGGGAGAGGGAAGCTTTCTTT.

V and J are TRBV5-1 and TRBJ1-4; a weak D match, TRBD1 (6 bases). The length of the CDR3 is 15 residues. V lost 1 base to trimming and J lost 8 bases, with 15 bases between them. The germline V gene encodes CDR1 SGHRS and CDR2 YFSETQ. The CDR3 DNA is TGCGCCAGCAGCTTGCAGGGGCGAGGGTTCGAAAAACTGTTTTTT. Its protein is CASSLQGRGFEKLFF. Using reference TRBV5-1 and TRBJ1-4 for the parts outside the CDR3, the full variable domain is KAGVTQTPRYLIKTRGQQVTLSCSPISGHRSVSWYQQTPGQGLQFLFEYFSETQRNKGNFPGRFSGRQFSNSRSEMNVSTLELGDSALYLCASSLQGRGFEKLFFGSGTQLSVL.

The genes are TRBV3-1 (or the pseudogene TRBV3-2) and TRBJ1-3, with D maybe TRBD1 (5 bases). Trimming stripped 0 bases from V and 4 bases from J, with 10 bases between. Germline V gene data show CDR1 as LGHDT and CDR2 as YNNKEL (reference sequence). The CDR3 has 15 amino acids. The CDR3 reads CASSQDYGGGNTIYF. The DNA for the CDR3 is TGTGCCAGCAGCCAAGATTACGGGGGGGGAAACACCATATATTTT.

J is TRBJ2-1 and V is TRBV7-8; 12 bases align to TRBD2. Unmatched junction bases numbered 8, after V lost 7 bases and J lost 4 bases. Germline V gives CDR1 SGHVS, CDR2 FQNEAQ. The CDR3 is 16 residues long. CDR3 residues: CASTPRGLAGYNEQFF. The DNA for the CDR3 is TGTGCCAGCACCCCTCGGGGACTAGCGGGTTACAATGAGCAGTTCTTC.

DNA for the CDR3: TGTGCCAGCTCACCTAGAGGCACAGGGGAAGGCGAGCAGTACTTC. Translated: CASSPRGTGEGEQYF. The V and J genes are TRBV18 and TRBJ2-7, with 7 positions matching TRBD1. Trimming at V came to 3 bases and at J to 6 bases, leaving 11 bases not matched to a gene. This CDR3 is built from 15 residues. Germline CDR1 is KGHSH and CDR2 is LQKENI.

The chain carries TRBV5-6 and TRBJ2-5, with TRBD2 identical over 7 bases. The germline CDR1 and CDR2 sequences are SGHDT and YYEEEE. This CDR3 contains 15 residues. Trimming removed 1 base from V and 1 base from J; junction bases left unmatched: 4. CDR3 nucleotides: TGTGCCAGCAGCTTGTTCCGGACTAGCCAAGAGACCCAGTACTTC. It encodes CASSLFRTSQETQYF. Combining the CDR3 with reference TRBV5-6 and TRBJ2-5 gives the whole variable domain DAGVTQSPTHLIKTRGQQVTLRCSPKSGHDTVSWYQQALGQGPQFIFQYYEEEERQRGNFPDRFSGHQFPNYSSELNVNALLLGDSALYLCASSLFRTSQETQYFGPGTRLLVL.

The chain couples TRBV6-6 to TRBJ2-7; TRBD1 aligns across 10 bases. Looked up from germline, CDR1 is MNHNY and CDR2 is SVGAGI (reference sequence). The CDR3 has 14 amino acids. V trimming: 6 bases; J trimming: 3 bases; junction bases outside the gene matches: 5. As DNA, the CDR3 is TGTGCCAGCAGGCCCGGGACAGGGGTCTACGAGCAGTACTTC. It translates to CASRPGTGVYEQYF.

The chain couples TRBV7-9 to TRBJ2-3, with 7 bases lining up with TRBD2. Germline assignment: CDR1 SEHNR and CDR2 FQNEAQ (reference sequence). CDR3 size: 12 residues. The trim removed 5 bases at V and 11 bases at J, leaving 7 bases unmatched. The CDR3 nucleotides read TGTGCCAGCAGCCAGAGCGGGGTTATGCAGTATTTT. It translates to CASSQSGVMQYF.

The chain has TRBV2 and TRBJ2-7, with 12 bases that match TRBD1. There are 13 residues in the CDR3. Germline V gene lookup returns CDR1 SNHLY and CDR2 FYNNEI. Trimming at V came to 6 bases and at J to 5 bases, leaving 2 bases not matched to a gene. CDR3 amino acids: CASRGTGGDEQYF. In DNA form, the CDR3 reads TGTGCCAGCAGGGGGACAGGGGGCGACGAGCAGTACTTC.

V and J are TRBV27 and TRBJ1-1, with 8 bases identical to TRBD1. CDR3 length equals 14 residues. Trimming took 8 bases from V and 1 from J; bases not matched to a gene: 6. Per the germline V gene, CDR1 is MNHEY and CDR2 is SMNVEV (reference sequence). The CDR3 nucleotides are TGTGCCAGCGGTTCAGGGGGCTGGAACACTGAAGCTTTCTTT. Translating it yields CASGSGGWNTEAFF.

V gene TRBV2 combines with J gene TRBJ1-2; maybe TRBD1 (5 bases). The CDR3 extends over 14 amino acids. From germline, CDR1 is SNHLY and CDR2 FYNNEI. Trimming stripped 3 bases from V and 2 bases from J, with 10 bases between. The CDR3 here is CASSDRERNYGYTF. DNA for the CDR3: TGTGCCAGCAGTGACAGGGAAAGAAACTATGGCTACACCTTC. Using reference TRBV2 and TRBJ1-2 for the parts outside the CDR3, the full variable domain is EPEVTQTPSHQVTQMGQEVILRCVPISNHLYFYWYRQILGQKVEFLVSFYNNEISEKSEIFDDQFSVERPDGSNFTLKIRSTKLEDSAMYFCASSDRERNYGYTFGSGTRLTVV.

The chain links TRBV7-8 to TRBJ2-5, with 7 bases aligning to TRBD1. The V gene's germline CDR1 is SGHVS and CDR2 FQNEAQ. J lost 4 bases, V lost 4 bases, and 9 bases had no gene match. The CDR3 contains 15 residues. The CDR3 sequence is CASSSWAQGLETQYF. The CDR3 DNA reads as TGTGCCAGCAGCTCTTGGGCACAGGGGTTAGAGACCCAGTACTTC. Full variable domain (rest looked up from reference TRBV7-8 and TRBJ2-5): GAGVSQSPRYKVAKRGQDVALRCDPISGHVSLFWYQQALGQGPEFLTYFQNEAQLDKSGLPSDRFFAERPEGSVSTLKIQRTQQEDSAVYLCASSSWAQGLETQYFGPGTRLLVL.

The chain is built from TRBV2 and TRBJ1-3, with 8 bases identical to TRBD1. The V gene's germline CDR1 is SNHLY and CDR2 FYNNEI. The CDR3 length is 16 residues. Unmatched junction bases numbered 6, after V lost 4 bases and J lost 1 base. The CDR3 reads CASSGQGIVSGNTIYF. The CDR3 DNA reads TGTGCCAGCAGTGGACAGGGGATAGTATCTGGAAACACCATATATTTT.

CDR3 sequence reads: CASSLGLAVTDTQYF. CDR3 in DNA: TGTGCCAGCTCACTAGGACTAGCCGTCACAGATACGCAGTATTTT. The V gene is TRBV18, the J gene TRBJ2-3; TRBD2 aligns across 8 bases. The CDR3 is 15 amino acids. V dropped 4 bases and J dropped 2; count of bases not matched to a gene: 5. Germline assignment: CDR1 KGHSH and CDR2 LQKENI.

This sequence joins TRBV5-8 and TRBJ2-1; maybe TRBD1 (6 bases). V was cut by 2 bases and J by 10 bases, with 7 bases left in between. Germline CDR1 SGHTS, CDR2 YDEGEE. The CDR3 length is 11 residues. The CDR3 spells CASSFTGEQFF. The CDR3 nucleotides read TGTGCCAGCAGCTTTACAGGGGAGCAGTTCTTC.

This chain uses TRBV27 with TRBJ1-2; D is possibly TRBD1 (6 bases). This CDR3 contains 14 residues. Trimming stripped 2 bases from V and 8 bases from J, with 15 bases between. Germline CDR1 reads MNHEY; CDR2 reads SMNVEV (reference sequence). This CDR3 is CASSLGLGAGGYTF. The CDR3 nucleotides read TGTGCCAGCAGTTTAGGGCTGGGGGCAGGGGGCTACACCTTC.

This rearrangement joins TRBV5-1 to TRBJ1-1, with 9 bases aligning to TRBD1. J lost 6 bases, V lost 0 bases, and 15 bases had no gene match. This CDR3 comprises 18 residues. The germline gives CDR1 SGHRS, CDR2 YFSETQ. For the CDR3, the DNA is TGCGCCAGCAGCTTGGCCAATACAGGGGGCAGTTTGCTAGCTGAAGCTTTCTTT. It codes for CASSLANTGGSLLAEAFF.

The CDR3 reads CASSSGGLAGGHTGELFF. In DNA form, the CDR3 reads TGTGCCAGCAGCTCCGGTGGTCTAGCGGGGGGTCACACCGGGGAGCTGTTTTTT. The chain is built from TRBV11-2 and TRBJ2-2; 11 nucleotides match TRBD2. CDR3 length equals 18 residues. V was clipped by 4 bases and J by 3 bases; unmatched bases: 10. Germline V gene sequence: CDR1 SGHAT, CDR2 FQNNGV.

In its sample, this clone was seen a few times. The chain links TRBV19 to TRBJ2-3; 8 bases map to TRBD2. Germline-derived CDR1 and CDR2 are LNHDA and SQIVND (reference sequence). The CDR3 length is 16 residues. V gave up 4 bases and J gave up 0 bases; unmatched junction bases: 6. CDR3: CASSTRTSSSTDTQYF. CDR3 bases: TGTGCCAGTAGTACCAGGACTAGCTCTAGCACAGATACGCAGTATTTT. The full variable domain, with the rest looked up from reference TRBV19 and TRBJ2-3, is DGGITQSPKYLFRKEGQNVTLSCEQNLNHDAMYWYRQDPGQGLRLIYYSQIVNDFQKGDIAEGYSVSREKKESFPLTVTSAQKNPTAFYLCASSTRTSSSTDTQYFGPGTRLTVL.

This rearrangement joins TRBV19 to TRBJ1-1, with D perhaps matching TRBD1 (6 bases). CDR1 is LNHDA, CDR2 SQIVND, per germline (reference sequence). This CDR3 spans 13 amino acids. Trimming stripped 6 bases from V and 2 bases from J, with 10 bases between. The CDR3 coding sequence is TGTGCCAGTAGAACAGGGTTCAACACTGAAGCTTTCTTT. This sequence encodes CASRTGFNTEAFF.

The chain is built from TRBV5-6 and TRBJ1-1, with D uncertain. The CDR3 has 17 amino acids. Trimming pared 0 bases from V and 0 bases from J, leaving 15 bases between. Germline V gene sequence: CDR1 SGHDT, CDR2 YYEEEE. CDR3 amino acids: CASSLEGTIRMNTEAFF. The CDR3 DNA sequence: TGTGCCAGCAGCTTGGAAGGCACTATCAGAATGAACACTGAAGCTTTCTTT. Full variable domain (rest looked up from reference TRBV5-6 and TRBJ1-1): DAGVTQSPTHLIKTRGQQVTLRCSPKSGHDTVSWYQQALGQGPQFIFQYYEEEERQRGNFPDRFSGHQFPNYSSELNVNALLLGDSALYLCASSLEGTIRMNTEAFFGQGTRLTVV.

The chain employs TRBV19 and TRBJ1-1; no firm D call. V lost 4 bases, J lost 0 bases, and 6 bases lay in between. The CDR3 extends over 13 amino acids. Germline loops: CDR1 LNHDA, CDR2 SQIVND (reference sequence). Here the CDR3 DNA reads TGTGCCAGTAGTAACAGCTTGAACACTGAAGCTTTCTTT. Translation gives CASSNSLNTEAFF.

V usage is TRBV7-3 and J usage is TRBJ2-3; 13 nucleotides line up with TRBD2. V gave up 3 bases and J gave up 0 bases; unmatched junction bases: 12. Germline assignment: CDR1 SGHTA and CDR2 FQGTGA. CDR3 length: 20 residues. The CDR3 loop is CASSFKLAGGPRVSTDTQYF. As DNA, the CDR3 is TGTGCCAGCAGCTTCAAACTAGCGGGAGGGCCACGAGTCAGCACAGATACGCAGTATTTT.

The chain employs TRBV19 and TRBJ1-1; D unclear. CDR3 size: 14 residues. V lost 3 bases, J lost 0 bases, and 8 bases lay in between. In germline, CDR1 is LNHDA, CDR2 SQIVND (reference sequence). The CDR3: CASSIPGLNTEAFF. The CDR3 nucleotides read TGTGCCAGTAGTATCCCCGGGTTGAACACTGAAGCTTTCTTT.